This T cell receptor beta chain is from a study of CD8+CD57+ T cells in acquired aplastic anemia. Study background: Across the sorted CD4+ and CD8+ cells, DNA amounts averaged about 3 ug. Study conclusions and caveats: CD8+ Simpson's diversity showed no significant patient-control difference.

TCR beta VDJ combinations and CDR3 sequences were profiled from genomic DNA. TCRdb reprocessed the reads via MiXCR and lists one record per CDR3 protein. Seen here are 150,000 to 200,000 distinct CDR3 sequences, 48% observed once, and the top ten hold about an eighth. The CDR3 is made up of 16 amino acids. V dropped 5 bases and J dropped 5; count of bases not matched to a gene: 12. Germline V gives CDR1 KGHDR, CDR2 SFDVKD. Sequenced patients had shown CD8+CD57+ cell expansion by flow cytometry. As for this clonotype: Its target is unknown.

The sequencing sample was made of sorted CD4+, CD8+, or CD8+CD57+ T cells (not recorded which) from PBMCs. This chain joins TRBV24-1 and TRBJ2-5; 8 bases are a match to TRBD2. This clonotype was obtained from a human donor with aplastic anemia. The CDR3 here is CATSGWEAGVRETQYF. The CDR3 nucleotides read TGTGCCACCAGTGGATGGGAAGCGGGAGTTCGGGAGACCCAGTACTTC.